Below, 13 T cell receptor beta chains from the same sample are listed, as sequenced in a study of identical twins. MiXCR, run by TCRdb on the 5' RACE reads, gives a single entry per CDR3 protein. The table lists fewer than 800,000 distinct CDR3 sequences, around 7.4% of them singletons. This sample was also put to use in a study of yellow fever vaccine responses in identical twins.

The specimen sequenced was PBMCs. These receptors came from a woman aged 18 to 35 in good health.

The J gene is TRBJ2-5, the V gene TRBV2, with TRBD2 as a possible D gene (6 bases). CDR1 SNHLY and CDR2 FYNNEI come from the germline V gene. V dropped 5 bases and J dropped 5 bases, with 15 bases sitting between them. The CDR3 contains 14 residues. The CDR3 DNA follows: TGTGCCAGCAGTATCGGGAGAGCCACTGAGACCCAGTACTTC. Translation gives CASSIGRATETQYF.

The chain employs TRBV19 and TRBJ1-1; tentative D call: TRBD1 (6 bases). Trimming removed 8 bases from V and 7 bases from J, with 14 bases in between. The CDR3 consists of 12 residues. Germline CDR1 is LNHDA and CDR2 is SQIVND (reference sequence). CDR3 nucleotides: TGTGCCAGTCACAACAGGGAAGGTGAAGCTTTCTTT. Protein sequence: CASHNREGEAFF. The full variable domain, rest sourced from reference TRBV19 and TRBJ1-1, is DGGITQSPKYLFRKEGQNVTLSCEQNLNHDAMYWYRQDPGQGLRLIYYSQIVNDFQKGDIAEGYSVSREKKESFPLTVTSAQKNPTAFYLCASHNREGEAFFGQGTRLTVV.

The chain recombines TRBV5-1 with TRBJ2-1; the D gene is possibly TRBD2 (5 bases). The CDR3 has 13 residues. Germline V gives CDR1 SGHRS, CDR2 YFSETQ. V was clipped by 8 bases and J by 2 bases, with 11 bases between them. The CDR3, as DNA: TGCGCCAGTCTAAGGGAGCCCTACAATGAGCAGTTCTTC. It translates to CASLREPYNEQFF.

In its sample, this clonotype was seen a few times. The V call is TRBV20-1, the J call TRBJ2-7; D remains ambiguous. V was trimmed by 6 bases and J by 5 bases, leaving 11 bases between them. There are 11 residues in the CDR3. The V gene's germline CDR1 is DFQATT and CDR2 SNEGSKA (reference sequence). CDR3 in DNA: TGCAGTGCGGTTAGCTTAAACGAGCAGTACGTC. Translation: CSAVSLNEQYV.

The table lists this clonotype with a few counts. The gene calls are TRBV20-1 and TRBJ1-1; TRBD1 agrees at 10 bases. The V segment lost 7 bases and the J segment 8 bases; nucleotides outside the gene matches: 13. Per germline, CDR1 DFQATT and CDR2 SNEGSKA (reference sequence). CDR3 length equals 14 residues. This chain's CDR3 is CSGPSGQGHQEAFF. CDR3 nucleotides: TGCAGTGGCCCTTCGGGACAGGGGCATCAGGAAGCTTTCTTT.

The chain employs TRBV11-2 and TRBJ2-3, with TRBD1 matching over 8 bases. The CDR3 sequence is 19 residues long. CDR1 is SGHAT, CDR2 FQNNGV, per germline. J lost 7 bases, V lost 5 bases, and 23 bases had no gene match. CDR3 in amino acids: CASSMRTFFTGGFSNTQYF. In DNA form, the CDR3 reads TGTGCCAGCAGCATGCGAACCTTCTTTACAGGGGGTTTTTCCAATACGCAGTATTTT.

In this sample, this clonotype turned up a few times. The chain joins TRBV5-1 to TRBJ1-4; TRBD1 matches 9 bases. Germline V gene sequence: CDR1 SGHRS, CDR2 YFSETQ. This CDR3 has 14 residues. The V and J ends lost 5 bases and 8 bases, in that order; junction bases with no gene match: 7. The CDR3 loop is CASSRDREGEKLFF. DNA of the CDR3: TGCGCCAGCAGTCGGGACAGGGAGGGAGAAAAACTGTTTTTT.

This chain uses TRBV5-1 with TRBJ2-1; 10 bases agree with TRBD2. This CDR3 is built from 14 residues. Germline CDR1 reads SGHRS; CDR2 reads YFSETQ. With 5 bases clipped from V and 9 bases from J, the junction kept 8 bases outside the gene matches. CDR3 DNA sequence: TGCGCCAGCAGGGCCGGGACTAGCGTCAGTGAGCAGTTCTTC. The encoded protein is CASRAGTSVSEQFF.

Only a few counts were recorded for this clonotype. The chain has TRBV7-2 and TRBJ2-2; TRBD2 agrees at 9 bases. Trimming at V came to 5 bases and at J to 5 bases, leaving 6 bases not matched to a gene. There are 15 residues in the CDR3. Per the germline V gene, CDR1 is SGHTA and CDR2 is FQGNSA. The chain's CDR3 is CASSRLAGSTGELFF. Written as DNA, the CDR3 is TGTGCCAGCAGCCGGCTAGCGGGGAGTACCGGGGAGCTGTTTTTT. Together with reference TRBV7-2 and TRBJ2-2, the CDR3 gives the full variable domain: GAGVSQSPSNKVTEKGKDVELRCDPISGHTALYWYRQSLGQGLEFLIYFQGNSAPDKSGLPSDRFSAERTGGSVSTLTIQRTQQEDSAVYLCASSRLAGSTGELFFGEGSRLTVL.

In this sample, this clonotype turned up many times. The chain employs TRBV5-1 and TRBJ2-3; D is ambiguous. CDR3 length equals 14 residues. Germline CDR1 and CDR2: SGHRS and YFSETQ. V was pared by 0 bases and J by 3 bases, with 8 bases between. The CDR3 spells CASSLAQVTDTQYF. In DNA, the CDR3 is TGCGCCAGCAGCTTGGCCCAGGTAACAGATACGCAGTATTTT.

This clonotype was seen only a few times. The chain recombines TRBV20-1 with TRBJ2-3; 7 positions match TRBD1. The CDR3 covers 14 residues. The trim removed 3 bases at V and 3 bases at J, leaving 6 bases unmatched. CDR1 is DFQATT and CDR2 is SNEGSKA in the germline V gene (reference sequence). DNA for the CDR3: TGCAGTGCTAGTCGGCAGGGGGTAACAGATACGCAGTATTTT. This codes for CSASRQGVTDTQYF.

This clonotype has a count of ten or more. J is TRBJ2-3 and V is TRBV12-3 or TRBV12-4; 11 nucleotides align to TRBD2. This CDR3 is built from 14 residues. After removal of 5 bases from V and 5 bases from J, the junction contained 3 bases not matched to a gene. CDR3 protein: CASSLTSGRDTQYF. The CDR3 DNA reads TGTGCCAGCAGTCTCACTAGCGGGAGAGATACGCAGTATTTT.

This clonotype has a handful of counts. V and J are TRBV10-3 and TRBJ1-2; TRBD1 agrees at 12 bases. The CDR3 has 15 residues. Germline lookup yields CDR1 ENHRY and CDR2 SYGVKD. J was trimmed by 8 bases and V by 3 bases; bases with no gene match: 7. The CDR3 region is CAISDQGQGAPGYTF. CDR3 DNA sequence: TGTGCCATCAGTGACCAGGGACAGGGGGCGCCGGGCTACACCTTC.